The entry that follows covers one T cell receptor (beta chain) sequence. Its antigen is unknown. A much larger clonotype is one base distant, so this may be a read error. This sample is part of a study of blood T cells in healthy people across ages. General study points: The lack of PBMC sorting stopped any conclusive naive versus antigen-experienced comparison. Per million T cells, the diversity of TCR beta decreased roughly linearly as age advanced.

Sample donors were healthy Caucasian individuals that came from Russia, aged about 6 to 100. The draw of peripheral blood yielded ten milliliters from each donor. A second PCR of 7 to 11 cycles used a sample-barcoded 5' primer and a J-beta primer mix. One entry per CDR3 protein results from TCRdb running MiXCR on the 5' RACE reads. The data contain about 1.1 million distinct CDR3 sequences, 35% to 40% of them seen just once; the ten biggest clones take up over 10%. The CDR3 is 12 residues long. The V end was cut by 8 bases, the J end by 7 bases, with 13 bases between. Sequencing was done on a sample of blood. The sequence was collected from a man between 18 and 29 years old in good health. This rearrangement joins TRBV12-3 or TRBV12-4 to TRBJ2-3; D remains ambiguous. The CDR3 region is CASARTGYTQYF. CDR3 sequence (DNA): TGTGCCAGCGCTAGGACCGGGTATACGCAGTATTTT.